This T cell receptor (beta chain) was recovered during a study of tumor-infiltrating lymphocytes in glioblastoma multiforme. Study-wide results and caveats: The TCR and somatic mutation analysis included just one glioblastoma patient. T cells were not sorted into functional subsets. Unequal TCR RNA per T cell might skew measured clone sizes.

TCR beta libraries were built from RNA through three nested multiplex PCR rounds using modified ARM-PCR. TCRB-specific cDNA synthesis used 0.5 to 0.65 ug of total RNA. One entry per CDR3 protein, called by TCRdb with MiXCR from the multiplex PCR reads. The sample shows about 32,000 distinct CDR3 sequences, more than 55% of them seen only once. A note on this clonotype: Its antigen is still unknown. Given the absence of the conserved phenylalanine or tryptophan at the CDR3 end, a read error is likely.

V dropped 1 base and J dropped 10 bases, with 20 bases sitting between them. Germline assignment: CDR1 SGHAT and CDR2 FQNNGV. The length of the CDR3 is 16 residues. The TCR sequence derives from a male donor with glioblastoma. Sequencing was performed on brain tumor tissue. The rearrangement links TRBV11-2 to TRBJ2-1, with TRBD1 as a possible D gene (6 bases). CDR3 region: CASSLVGGILFNEQFL. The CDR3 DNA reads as TGTGCCAGCAGCTTAGTAGGGGGTATCCTCTTTAACGAGCAGTTCCTC.